The entry below gives a single T cell receptor (beta chain) sequence along with its context. Its cognate antigen has yet to be identified. The sample holds no much larger clone one base away, and base qualities are not on file. These data are taken from a study of T cell repertoires in cytomegalovirus infection (dated by TCRdb to between 2018 and 2020). For the wider study: Peptide stimulations targeted recently identified HLA-C-restricted CMV epitopes, whose presentation resists viral immunomodulation, together with well-studied HLA-B-restricted epitopes. Donor HLA type was relevant to the analysis, as public TCR beta signatures indicated carriage of CMV infection together with the matching HLA type. What the work shows at the level of the full study, not this receptor alone: In both this cohort and an independent roughly 330-donor cohort, the cumulative frequency of public TCR beta family members distinguished carriers of CMV infection plus the relevant HLA type. The ex vivo response was dominated by HLA-C-restricted CMV-specific TCR beta clonotypes, and the single most frequent clonotype in two of eight donors was supplied by these HLA-C-restricted clonotypes.

The sample's treatment or condition, from its label and the paper: in vitro stimulation with specific CMV peptide epitopes to enrich CMV-specific T cells. Instrument used: Illumina HiSeq 1500. The public sequencing data were trimmed at Q25 with fastp and processed into clonotypes with MiXCR by TCRdb, which kept only in-frame beta chains. Rows are unified per CDR3 protein, each entry keeping the most common DNA and genes. The sample profile shows 550,000 to 850,000 distinct CDR3 sequences; 30% to 35% of them were found once. The ten most abundant clones make up about 20% of the sample. The TCR comes from a human donor in good health (CMV status not recorded). Some clones in this sample may be carry-over from other donors' samples. Sequenced material: cultured PBMCs, taken from culture after CMV antigen stimulation.

The nucleotide sequence reads TGTGCCAGCAGAAGGGACTATTCCCCCCTTCGGAATGAGCAGTTCTTC. Protein translation: CASRRDYSPLRNEQFF. The chain is made from TRBV12-3 or TRBV12-4 and TRBJ2-1; TRBD2 aligns with 7 central bases. The CDR3, cysteine through phenylalanine, is 16 amino acids long. The retained sequence is limited to the CDR3, 48 bases, with the frame set at the first base. Here V drops 6 bases and J drops 7 bases, and the junction holds 15 bases not matched to any gene.